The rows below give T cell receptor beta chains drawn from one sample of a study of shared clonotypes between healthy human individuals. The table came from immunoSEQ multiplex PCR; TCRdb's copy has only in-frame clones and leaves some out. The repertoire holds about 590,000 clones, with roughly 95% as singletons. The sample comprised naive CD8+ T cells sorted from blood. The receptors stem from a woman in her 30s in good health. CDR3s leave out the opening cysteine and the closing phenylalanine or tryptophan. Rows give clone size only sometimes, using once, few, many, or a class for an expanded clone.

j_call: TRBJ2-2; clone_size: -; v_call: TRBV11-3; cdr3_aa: ASSYTYPGAGELF
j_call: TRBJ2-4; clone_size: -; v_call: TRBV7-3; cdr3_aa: ASSLVLAGEAKNIQY
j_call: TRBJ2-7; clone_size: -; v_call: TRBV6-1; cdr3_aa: ASSEAHGGGQY
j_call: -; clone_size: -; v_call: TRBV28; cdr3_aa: ASSLLYRDHEQY
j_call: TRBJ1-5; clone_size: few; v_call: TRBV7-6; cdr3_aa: ASSWGSNQPQH
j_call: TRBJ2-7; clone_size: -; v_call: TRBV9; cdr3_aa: ASSLSGDGIAYEQY
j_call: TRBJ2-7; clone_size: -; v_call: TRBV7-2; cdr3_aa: ASSDRISYEQY
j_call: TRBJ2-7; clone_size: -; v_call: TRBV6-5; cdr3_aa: ASSYGTGGYEQY
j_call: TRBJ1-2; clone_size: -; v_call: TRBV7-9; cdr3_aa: ASSTLGSYGYT
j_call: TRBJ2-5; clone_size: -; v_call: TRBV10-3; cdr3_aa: AISGTTNQETQY
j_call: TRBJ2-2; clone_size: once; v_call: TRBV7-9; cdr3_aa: ASIPNGAGSTLYTGELF
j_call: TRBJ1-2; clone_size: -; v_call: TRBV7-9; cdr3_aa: ASSSPHPGRENYGYT
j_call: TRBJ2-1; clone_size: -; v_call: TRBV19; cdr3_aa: ASSRDFNEQF
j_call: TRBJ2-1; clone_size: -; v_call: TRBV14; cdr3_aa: ASSGGQSHEQF
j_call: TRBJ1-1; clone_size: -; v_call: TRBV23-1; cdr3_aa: ASSQSIFVGSAENTEAF
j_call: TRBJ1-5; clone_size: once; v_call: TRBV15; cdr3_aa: ATSALGQGNQPQH
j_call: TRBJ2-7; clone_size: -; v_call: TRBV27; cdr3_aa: ASSVAGEAYEQY
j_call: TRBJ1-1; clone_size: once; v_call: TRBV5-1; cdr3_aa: ASSLKGTDTEAF
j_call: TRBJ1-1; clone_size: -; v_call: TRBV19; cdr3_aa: ASKQGLNTEAF
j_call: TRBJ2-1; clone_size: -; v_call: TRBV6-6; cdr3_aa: ASSATGQGSNEQF
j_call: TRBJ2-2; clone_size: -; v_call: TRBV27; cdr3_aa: ASSFLAGANTGELF
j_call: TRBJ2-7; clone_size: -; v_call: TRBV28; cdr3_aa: ASSFTRGHYEQY
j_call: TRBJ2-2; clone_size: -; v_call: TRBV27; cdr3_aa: ASSPTGLAGSHGGELF
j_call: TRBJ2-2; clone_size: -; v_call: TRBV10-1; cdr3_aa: ASSESLPSAQSGELF
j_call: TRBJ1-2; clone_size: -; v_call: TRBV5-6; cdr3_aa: ASSLFGTPVADGYT
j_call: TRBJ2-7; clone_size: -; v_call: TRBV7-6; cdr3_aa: ASSSGTIYEQY
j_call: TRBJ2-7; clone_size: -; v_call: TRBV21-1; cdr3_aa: ASSSRDSYYEQY
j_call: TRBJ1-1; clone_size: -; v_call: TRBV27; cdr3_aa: ASSAGQGLTEAF
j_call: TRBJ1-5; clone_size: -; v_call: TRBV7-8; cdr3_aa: ASSYTGGSNQPQH
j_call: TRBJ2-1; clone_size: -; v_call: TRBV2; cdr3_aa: ASSHPDRTYNEQF
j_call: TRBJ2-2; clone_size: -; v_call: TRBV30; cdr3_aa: AWTSGDTGELF
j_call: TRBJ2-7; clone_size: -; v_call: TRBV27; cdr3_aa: ASSSGTSGSSYEQY
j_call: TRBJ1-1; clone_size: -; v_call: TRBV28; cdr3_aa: ASSFLIRGERITEAF
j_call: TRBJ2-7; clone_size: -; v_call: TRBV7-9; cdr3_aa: ASLGQFSYEQY
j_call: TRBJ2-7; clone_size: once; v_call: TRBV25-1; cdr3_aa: ASSEYPRLGEWAYEQY
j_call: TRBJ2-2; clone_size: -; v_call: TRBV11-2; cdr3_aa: ASSLGDRGSNGELF
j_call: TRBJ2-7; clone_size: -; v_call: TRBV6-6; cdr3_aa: ASSYSADYEQY
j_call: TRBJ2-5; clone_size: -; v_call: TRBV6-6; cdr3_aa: ASNEGYETQY
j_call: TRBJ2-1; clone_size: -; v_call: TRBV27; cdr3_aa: ASGSLAGGLFYEQF
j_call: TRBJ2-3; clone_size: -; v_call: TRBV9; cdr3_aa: ASSPSGTSKDTQY
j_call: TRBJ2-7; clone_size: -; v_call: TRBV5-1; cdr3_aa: ASSLGQGPYEQY
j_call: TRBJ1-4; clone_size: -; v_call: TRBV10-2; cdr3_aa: ASSHPPGPSATNEKLF
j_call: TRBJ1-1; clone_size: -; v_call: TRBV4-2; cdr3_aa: ASSQSGQGRGTEAF
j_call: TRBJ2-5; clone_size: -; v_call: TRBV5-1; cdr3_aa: ASSSRLQETQY
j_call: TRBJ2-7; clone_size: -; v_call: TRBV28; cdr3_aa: ASIEGPGLAVTYEQY
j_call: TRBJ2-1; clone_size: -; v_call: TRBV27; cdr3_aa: ASSSGTSGKVPQF
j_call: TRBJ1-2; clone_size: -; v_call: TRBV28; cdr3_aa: ASSLWPERNYGYT
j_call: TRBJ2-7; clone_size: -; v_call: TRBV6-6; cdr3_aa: ASNSGTSGYEQY
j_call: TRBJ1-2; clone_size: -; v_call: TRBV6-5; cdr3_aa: ASSPMTGSYGYT
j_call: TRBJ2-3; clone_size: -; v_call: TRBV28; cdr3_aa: ASSSGTRDTQY
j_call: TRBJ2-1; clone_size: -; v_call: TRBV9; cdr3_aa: ASSPNRDISYNEQF
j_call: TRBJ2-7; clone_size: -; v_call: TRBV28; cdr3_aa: ASSYRAHEQY
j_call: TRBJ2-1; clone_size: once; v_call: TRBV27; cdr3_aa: ASSLGGARNEQF
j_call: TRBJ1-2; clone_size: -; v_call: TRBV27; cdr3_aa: ASSYQGGGYGYT
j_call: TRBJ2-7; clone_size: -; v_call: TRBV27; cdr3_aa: ASVGPGEQY
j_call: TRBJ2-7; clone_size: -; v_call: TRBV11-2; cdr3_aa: ASSFSDYEQY
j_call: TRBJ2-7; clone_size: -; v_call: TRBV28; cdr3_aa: ASSGTSGRGYEQY
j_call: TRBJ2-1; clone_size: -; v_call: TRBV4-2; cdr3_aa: ASSQGLRLAGGPGNEQF